This paragraph reports one T cell receptor (beta chain). This clone was detected only a few times. Its specific antigen is unknown. The record has no base qualities; no much larger clone is one base away. The data are from a study of shared clonotypes between healthy human individuals (dated by TCRdb to the early 2020s). In the study overall: The cohort comprised a couple of women and a few men aged 18 to 49 years. Blood TCR repertoires of 5 or 6 healthy adults were deeply sequenced to estimate repertoire size and the extent of clonotype sharing between individuals. To increase sequencing depth and limit assay-specific biases, different laboratories used diverse techniques to prepare libraries and sequence TCR repertoires. Per donor, leukapheresis produced somewhere between about 0.8 and 9.5 billion PBMCs. For each donor, CD4 naive and CD4 memory were each given three plates, CD8 naive was given two plates, and CD8 memory was given one plate.

Spanning cysteine to phenylalanine, the CDR3 consists of 15 amino acids. Only the CDR3 DNA stays, 45 bases, in frame from base 1. V was cut back by 6 bases and J by 0 bases, leaving a gap of 12 bases between them. The germline V gene provides CDR1 MGHDK and CDR2 SYGVNS. Paper-wide results and their limitations: Across a few donors, about 4.5% of naive CD4, roughly 3.3% of naive CD8, under 2.5% of memory CD4, and roughly 0.41% of memory CD8 clonotypes were shared. Incomplete sequencing was indicated by rarefaction of sorted-subset datasets, despite the large sequencing depth. The small number of donors limited the genetic and exposure-history diversity represented. Sampling was restricted to blood, and TCR repertoires in tissues likely differ from the TCR repertoires found in blood. Based on pairwise subsampling, the degree of clonotype sharing among donors was expected to be affected by sequencing depth. Naive subsets generally had larger estimated clonotype richness than memory subsets did. Compared with non-shared clonotypes, clonotypes shared by all four sorted-subset donors had higher generation probabilities.

The donors were healthy, HIV-negative adults who had no recently reported acute infections or vaccinations. Every donor was a Caucasian adult living in Nashville, Tennessee, USA. Magnetic negative selection was used to enrich CD4+ T cells, after which naive cells were positively selected on CD45RA and the negative fraction became the memory subset. Blood was obtained by leukapheresis, after which PBMCs were separated by Ficoll-Histopaque density gradient centrifugation and cryopreserved in liquid nitrogen vapor phase. Analytical flow cytometry was used to check the purity and quantity of every magnetically sorted T cell population. From each sorted fraction, genomic DNA was isolated and quantified by UV absorbance on a Nanodrop 2000c. Using the deep immunoSEQ assay, TCR CDR3 regions were amplified from genomic DNA by multiplex PCR. Genomic DNA extracted from each cell subset was distributed evenly over all wells of several immunoSEQ 96-well plates, and each plate served as one replicate. Each replicate PCR for sorted subsets received about 200 ng genomic DNA, equal to 28,000 or so T cell genomes. Purified libraries were measured with a Qubit 3.0 fluorometer, size-checked on a Bioanalyzer 2100, and measured again with the KAPA Library Quantification kit. Every immunoSEQ 96-well plate was sequenced on a dedicated single-read 150-cycle Illumina NextSeq 550 flow cell. Processing in the source paper ran as follows. Because only junctional sequences without quality scores were contained in the immunoSEQ output, filtering matching that applied to full-length reads could not be performed. To assign V/J genes and CDR3, sequences were annotated against IMGT germline references using PyIR, a Python wrapper for IgBLAST v1.9. Reads were filtered out if the reads had weak V/J assignments (E-value above 1e-6), no CDR3, stop codons, out-of-frame junctions, or ambiguous translated residues. V3J clonotypes were defined as sequences sharing the same inferred V gene, J gene, and CDR3 amino acid sequence. Percentage overlap between repertoires was computed as shared unique clonotypes divided by the size of the smaller repertoire. Richness of each repertoire was evaluated using RTK rarefaction, the Chao1 estimator, and Recon v2.1 estimates of unobserved clonotypes. Generation probabilities were computed with OLGA for all TCRbeta clonotypes obtained by the gDNA method from several donors. As stored in TCRdb, this immuneACCESS dataset retains in-frame rearrangements with V and J assigned. A fraction of the clones does not appear; measured against another copy, unresolved V genes explain less than half of the discrepancy, and the remainder lacks a known reason. That table gives V, J and clone size, and the DNA gave D and trimming. The sample table contains about a million clones; only one count was recorded for around 76% of them. Jointly, the top ten make up roughly 1.4% of the sample.

The chain joins TRBV25-1 to TRBJ2-1; the D gene is unclear. The sample consisted of memory CD4+ T cells sorted from blood. The cell subset or site label on this specimen signifies: CD45RA-negative fraction. The sequence derives from a man younger than 35 in good health. This receptor has the CDR3 CASRETYSSYNEQFF. At the DNA level, the sequence is TGTGCCAGCAGGGAAACGTATAGCTCCTACAATGAGCAGTTCTTC.